The 25 T cell receptor beta chains given below trace back to one sample, sequenced in a study of T cell responses to AZD1222 COVID-19 vaccine. TCRdb keeps only in-frame clones here, not all; method: immunoSEQ multiplex PCR. The sample includes approximately 130,000 clones, 70% to 90% of them seen just once. Specimen: peripheral blood, collected 28 days after the second dose of the MenACWY control vaccine. The receptors derive from an adult who received the MenACWY meningococcal vaccine as a control.

The genes are TRBV6-1 and TRBJ2-7; D is perhaps TRBD2 (5 bases). Germline values: CDR1 MNHNS, CDR2 SASEGT. The ends were cut back, 2 bases at V and 5 bases at J, with 7 bases in the middle. The CDR3 extends over 12 amino acids. CDR3: CASSETRHEQYV. The CDR3 DNA follows: TGTGCCAGCAGTGAAACTAGGCACGAGCAGTACGTC.

The chain recombines TRBV7-3 with TRBJ2-7; 9 bases fit TRBD1. Germline CDR1 and CDR2: SGHTA and FQGTGA. The junction had 3 bases not matched to a gene; V was cut back by 2 bases and J by 7 bases. This CDR3 spans 13 amino acids. The CDR3 region is CASSLAGTGEQYF. The DNA for the CDR3 is TGTGCCAGCAGCTTAGCCGGGACAGGGGAGCAGTACTTC.

This rearrangement joins TRBV20-1 to TRBJ1-2, with 9 bases aligning to TRBD1. This CDR3 region has 15 residues. V trimming: 3 bases; J trimming: 4 bases; junction bases outside the gene matches: 9. Germline CDR1 and CDR2: DFQATT and SNEGSKA (reference sequence). The CDR3 here is CSASVRTGVFYGYTF. DNA for the CDR3: TGCAGTGCTAGTGTACGGACAGGGGTTTTCTATGGCTACACCTTC.

The chain joins TRBV2 to TRBJ1-5, with TRBD1 as a possible D gene (6 bases). This CDR3 comprises 13 residues. V was clipped by 6 bases and J by 7 bases, with 13 bases between them. CDR1 is SNHLY and CDR2 is FYNNEI in the germline V gene. CDR3 protein: CASRQGGGQPQHF. The CDR3 DNA follows: TGTGCCAGCAGACAGGGTGGCGGGCAGCCCCAGCATTTT.

The chain joins TRBV9 to TRBJ2-3; 8 bases map to TRBD2. V lost 0 bases to trimming and J lost 0 bases; unmatched junction nucleotides: 3. The CDR3 runs to 16 residues. Germline CDR1 SGDLS, CDR2 YYNGEE. Written as DNA, the CDR3 is TGTGCCAGCAGCGTAGATCCTAGCGGGAGCACAGATACGCAGTATTTT. Amino acids: CASSVDPSGSTDTQYF.

As DNA, the CDR3 is TGTGCCAGCTCCTTAGGCGGAGACGCTTATGGCTACACCTTC. The encoded protein is CASSLGGDAYGYTF. The V and J genes are TRBV9 and TRBJ1-2; D is unclear. The CDR3 is 14 amino acids. The germline CDR1 and CDR2 sequences are SGDLS and YYNGEE. Trimming pared 7 bases from V and 5 bases from J, leaving 18 bases between.

This chain uses TRBV10-1 with TRBJ2-1; TRBD1 matches 8 bases. The CDR3 extends over 16 amino acids. CDR1 is WNHNN, CDR2 SYGVQD, per germline (reference sequence). J lost 6 bases, V lost 0 bases, and 7 bases had no gene match. The CDR3 spells CASSESWQGARNEQFF. The CDR3 nucleotides are TGCGCCAGCAGTGAGTCGTGGCAGGGGGCGCGCAATGAGCAGTTCTTC.

V usage is TRBV7-9 and J usage is TRBJ1-3, with D uncertain. CDR3 length: 16 residues. CDR1 and CDR2 from the germline V gene are SEHNR and FQNEAQ (reference sequence). V dropped 4 bases and J dropped 2 bases, with 15 bases sitting between them. Written as DNA, the CDR3 is TGTGCCAGCAGCTCCCTGTTGGGGAAAACTGGAAACACCATATATTTT. It encodes CASSSLLGKTGNTIYF.

The rearrangement joins TRBV27 to TRBJ1-5, with TRBD1 identical over 7 bases. The trim removed 5 bases at V and 0 bases at J, leaving 10 bases unmatched. CDR3 length: 17 residues. Germline-derived CDR1 and CDR2 are MNHEY and SMNVEV (reference sequence). The CDR3 reads CASSPMVGQSSNQPQHF. The CDR3 DNA reads as TGTGCCAGCAGTCCTATGGTGGGACAGAGTAGCAATCAGCCCCAGCATTTT.

Points on this clone: The same CDR3 also results from other DNA sequences found in this sample. The rearrangement links TRBV5-6 to TRBJ1-2; 9 nucleotides align to TRBD1. This CDR3 contains 13 residues. V dropped 4 bases and J dropped 5; count of bases not matched to a gene: 3. The V gene's germline CDR1 is SGHDT and CDR2 YYEEEE. This CDR3 is CASSLQGAYGYTF. DNA of the CDR3: TGTGCCAGCAGCCTACAGGGGGCGTATGGCTACACCTTC.

V gene TRBV19 combines with J gene TRBJ2-5; 12 nucleotides align to TRBD2. This CDR3 comprises 14 residues. Germline V gene data show CDR1 as LNHDA and CDR2 as SQIVND (reference sequence). V shed 5 bases and J 4 bases; nucleotides not matched to a gene: 2. CDR3 nucleotides: TGTGCCAGTAGTCCGACTAGCGGGAGAGAGACCCAGTACTTC. It yields the protein CASSPTSGRETQYF.

The chain combines TRBV5-1 with TRBJ2-1; possible D gene TRBD2, 6 bases. V dropped 0 bases and J dropped 2 bases, with 12 bases sitting between them. Looked up from germline, CDR1 is SGHRS and CDR2 is YFSETQ. This CDR3 comprises 16 residues. The CDR3 reads CASSLDSGFTYNEQFF. Here the CDR3 DNA reads TGCGCCAGCAGCTTGGATAGCGGTTTTACCTACAATGAGCAGTTCTTC.

The sample holds a few counts of this clone. This chain links TRBV4-3 with TRBJ1-4; weak D call: TRBD1 (6 bases). Trimming left V 0 bases short and J 7 bases short, with 18 bases between. Per germline, CDR1 LGHNA and CDR2 YSLEER. The CDR3 consists of 17 residues. CDR3 amino acids: CASSQDLRQAAGEKLFF. The CDR3 nucleotides read TGCGCCAGCAGCCAAGATCTCCGACAGGCGGCGGGTGAAAAACTGTTTTTT.

This chain joins TRBV12-3 or TRBV12-4 and TRBJ1-2, with unresolved D. With 3 bases removed from V and 7 bases from J, the gap between germline ends came to 3 bases. The CDR3 runs 10 residues. CDR3: CASSFGGYTF. In nucleotides, the CDR3 is TGTGCCAGCAGTTTTGGTGGCTACACCTTC.

V gene TRBV7-3 combines with J gene TRBJ1-1, with 7 bases matching TRBD1. CDR1 and CDR2 (germline): SGHTA, FQGTGA. Trimming took 0 bases from V and 5 from J; bases not matched to a gene: 3. The CDR3 contains 14 residues. CDR3 bases: TGTGCCAGCAGCTTAACAGGGGGCGCGACTGAAGCTTTCTTT. It is translated as CASSLTGGATEAFF.

J is TRBJ1-2 and V is TRBV29-1; D is ambiguous. Germline V gives CDR1 SQVTM, CDR2 ANQGSEA. The CDR3 totals 12 residues. The V gene lost 0 bases and the J gene lost 7 bases, with 9 bases spanning the gap. The CDR3 nucleotides read TGCAGCGTTGAAGACAGATTGGGTGGCTACACCTTC. This translates into CSVEDRLGGYTF.

CDR3 residues: CASSEGAGDTQYF. The CDR3 DNA sequence: TGTGCCAGTAGTGAGGGGGCGGGAGATACGCAGTATTTT. The gene calls are TRBV19 and TRBJ2-3; 7 positions match TRBD1. CDR3 length: 13 residues. Looked up from germline, CDR1 is LNHDA and CDR2 is SQIVND (reference sequence). Trimming removed 5 bases from V and 5 bases from J; junction bases left unmatched: 4.

This chain joins TRBV5-1 and TRBJ2-3; tentative D call: TRBD1 (6 bases). The germline gives CDR1 SGHRS, CDR2 YFSETQ. The germline V and J ends were trimmed by 4 bases and 1 base, with 16 bases remaining between them. The CDR3 consists of 16 residues. The CDR3 loop reads CASSQEGRGGTDTQYF. CDR3 sequence (DNA): TGCGCCAGCAGCCAAGAGGGCAGGGGAGGCACAGATACGCAGTATTTT. Looking up the rest from reference TRBV5-1 and TRBJ2-3 gives the full variable domain: KAGVTQTPRYLIKTRGQQVTLSCSPISGHRSVSWYQQTPGQGLQFLFEYFSETQRNKGNFPGRFSGRQFSNSRSEMNVSTLELGDSALYLCASSQEGRGGTDTQYFGPGTRLTVL.

The gene calls are TRBV15 and TRBJ1-4; TRBD1 agrees at 7 bases. This CDR3 spans 16 amino acids. V lost 2 bases to trimming and J lost 7 bases; unmatched junction nucleotides: 10. The V gene's germline CDR1 is LNHNV and CDR2 YYDKDF (reference sequence). The DNA of the CDR3 is TGTGCCACCAGCAGAAACAGGGGATATCGATCTGAAAAACTGTTTTTT. Protein: CATSRNRGYRSEKLFF.

The V gene is TRBV5-3, the J gene TRBJ2-7; the D gene is possibly TRBD2 (6 bases). TRBV5-3 is reported as an ORF; its role is uncertain. This CDR3 has 16 amino acids. Trimming stripped 0 bases from V and 5 bases from J, with 18 bases between. The CDR3 region is CARSLAERLEGHEQYV. CDR3 DNA sequence: TGTGCCAGAAGCTTGGCCGAGAGGCTGGAGGGGCACGAGCAGTACGTC.

The chain has TRBV10-2 and TRBJ1-2; D call uncertain. Germline values: CDR1 WSHSY, CDR2 SAAADI. CDR3 length: 13 residues. With 5 bases removed from V and 2 bases from J, the gap between germline ends came to 9 bases. The CDR3 region has the DNA TGCGCCAGCAGTTTAGACCCAAACTATGGCTACACCTTC. It codes for CASSLDPNYGYTF.

The chain joins TRBV4-2 to TRBJ2-1, with 9 bases matching TRBD2. Unmatched junction bases numbered 13, after V lost 3 bases and J lost 4 bases. Germline lookup yields CDR1 LGHNA and CDR2 YNFKEQ. The CDR3 runs to 18 residues. Here the CDR3 reads CASSHIGSGGSEYNEQFF. CDR3 sequence (DNA): TGTGCCAGCAGCCACATTGGGAGCGGGGGGTCAGAATACAATGAGCAGTTCTTC.

The chain carries TRBV4-1 and TRBJ1-1; maybe TRBD1 (5 bases). From germline, CDR1 is MGHRA and CDR2 YSYEKL. The CDR3 sequence is 15 residues long. V was pared by 6 bases and J by 0 bases, with 14 bases between. CDR3 nucleotide sequence: TGCGCCAGCAGTCCAACCGGGACGGTGAACACTGAAGCTTTCTTT. As protein: CASSPTGTVNTEAFF.

The chain has TRBV9 and TRBJ2-7, with a weak D call TRBD2 (5 bases). The V end lost 3 bases, the J end lost 2 bases, and 12 bases lay between the germline ends. The CDR3 is 14 residues long. Germline lookup yields CDR1 SGDLS and CDR2 YYNGEE. The CDR3 DNA reads as TGTGCCAGCAGCGACGGGGATGGGACCTACGAGCAGTACTTC. It yields the protein CASSDGDGTYEQYF.

The V gene is TRBV7-9, the J gene TRBJ2-1, with D tentatively TRBD2 (6 bases). The CDR3 has 17 residues. The germline V gene encodes CDR1 SEHNR and CDR2 FQNEAQ (reference sequence). Trimming took off 3 bases at V and 4 bases at J, with 19 bases between the two ends. DNA for the CDR3: TGTGCCAGCAGCTTGGGGTATAGCGGAGAAGATTACAATGAGCAGTTCTTC. Translation gives CASSLGYSGEDYNEQFF.